The T cell receptor (beta chain) under discussion was sequenced for a study of glioma-infiltrating T cells after dendritic cell vaccination. Primers: 60 V beta forward and 13 J beta reverse. The data were produced by immunoSEQ multiplex PCR, yet TCRdb's version contains in-frame clones alone and is incomplete. Here the sample spans over 55,000 clones, about 76% being singletons. In germline, CDR1 is SGHTA, CDR2 FQGTGA. V gave up 2 bases and J gave up 2 bases; unmatched junction bases: 1. This CDR3 comprises 15 residues. Of note for this clone: Its antigen is not identified.

The study, taken as a whole, reports: Few patients contributed both blood and tumor specimens.

All glioblastoma patients lacked an isocitrate dehydrogenase mutation. Before vaccination, two weeks after the third vaccination, and at progression, PBMC were collected. Sequencing was performed on blood, taken before dendritic cell vaccination. The TCR comes from a human donor with glioblastoma. The chain carries TRBV7-3 and TRBJ2-1, with 9 bases that match TRBD2. CDR3 sequence (DNA): TGTGCCAGCAGCTTAGCGGGGGGGACCTACAATGAGCAGTTCTTC. Encoded protein: CASSLAGGTYNEQFF.